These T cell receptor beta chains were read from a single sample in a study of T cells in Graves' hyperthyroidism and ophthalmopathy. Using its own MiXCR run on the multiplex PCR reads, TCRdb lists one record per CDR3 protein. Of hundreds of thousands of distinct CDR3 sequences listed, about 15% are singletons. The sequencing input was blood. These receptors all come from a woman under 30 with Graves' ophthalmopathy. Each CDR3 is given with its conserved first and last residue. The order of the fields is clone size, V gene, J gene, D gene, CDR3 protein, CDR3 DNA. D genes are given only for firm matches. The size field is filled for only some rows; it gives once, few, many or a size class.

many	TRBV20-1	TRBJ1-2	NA	CSAHQRTGGRYGYTF	TGCAGTGCTCACCAGAGGACCGGGGGACGGTATGGCTACACCTTC
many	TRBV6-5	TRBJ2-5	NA	CASSYEGLGQETQYF	TGTGCCAGCAGTTACGAGGGATTGGGCCAAGAGACCCAGTACTTC
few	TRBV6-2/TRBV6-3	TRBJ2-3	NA	CASSHGTTDTQYF	TGTGCCAGCAGTCACGGGACCACAGATACGCAGTATTTT
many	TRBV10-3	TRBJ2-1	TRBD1	CAISERDRVYNEQFF	TGTGCCATCAGTGAACGGGACAGGGTCTACAATGAGCAGTTCTTC
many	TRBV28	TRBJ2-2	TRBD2	CASSLYLREGPPNRGELFF	TGTGCCAGCAGTTTATACCTTCGGGAGGGACCCCCGAATCGCGGGGAGCTGTTTTTT
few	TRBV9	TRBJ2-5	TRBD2	CASSTSGADQETQYF	TGTGCCAGCAGCACAAGCGGGGCCGACCAAGAGACCCAGTACTTC
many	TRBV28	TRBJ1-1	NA	CASSSPGSAIYTEAFF	TGTGCCAGCAGTTCCCCCGGGTCCGCAATTTACACTGAAGCTTTCTTT
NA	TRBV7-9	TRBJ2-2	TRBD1	CASSRPTVGQGWTGELFF	TGTGCCAGCAGCAGACCGACGGTGGGACAGGGGTGGACCGGGGAGCTGTTTTTT
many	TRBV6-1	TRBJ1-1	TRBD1	CASSKLEGQGAVAFF	TGTGCCAGCAGTAAATTGGAGGGACAGGGGGCTGTAGCTTTCTTT
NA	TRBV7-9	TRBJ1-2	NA	CATNRPQSYGYTF	TGTGCCACCAATCGTCCCCAAAGCTATGGCTACACCTTC
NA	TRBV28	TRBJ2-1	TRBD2	CASSLTGGVGFRTSGRDEQFF	TGTGCCAGCAGCTTAACGGGAGGGGTTGGATTTAGGACTAGCGGGAGGGATGAGCAGTTCTTC
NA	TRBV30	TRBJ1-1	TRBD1	CAWSWVGTGGLGTEAFF	TGTGCCTGGAGTTGGGTTGGGACAGGGGGATTGGGCACTGAAGCTTTCTTT
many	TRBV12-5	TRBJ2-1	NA	CASGLSRWNTVDEQFF	TGTGCTAGTGGTTTGTCCCGATGGAATACGGTGGATGAGCAGTTCTTC
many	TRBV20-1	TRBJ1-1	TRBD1	CRRDRVNTEAFF	TGCAGGAGGGACAGGGTGAACACTGAAGCTTTCTTT
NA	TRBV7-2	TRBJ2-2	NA	CASSPPSSTGELFF	TGTGCCAGCAGCCCCCCTAGCAGCACCGGGGAGCTGTTTTTT